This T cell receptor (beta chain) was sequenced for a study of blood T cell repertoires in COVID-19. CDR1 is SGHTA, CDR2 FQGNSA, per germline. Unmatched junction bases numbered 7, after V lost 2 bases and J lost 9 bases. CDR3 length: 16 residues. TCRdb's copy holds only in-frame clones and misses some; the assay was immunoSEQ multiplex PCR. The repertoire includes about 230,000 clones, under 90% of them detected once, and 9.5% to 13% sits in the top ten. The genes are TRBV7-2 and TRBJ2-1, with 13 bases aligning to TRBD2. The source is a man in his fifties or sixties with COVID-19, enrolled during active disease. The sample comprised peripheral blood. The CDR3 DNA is TGTGCCAGCAGCTTACCGGGACTAGCGGGGAACCGTGAGCAGTTCTTC. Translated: CASSLPGLAGNREQFF.